Shown below are 22 T cell receptor beta chains from a single sample sequenced in a study of T cell responses to AZD1222 COVID-19 vaccine. The method was immunoSEQ multiplex PCR; TCRdb's version includes in-frame clones alone and lacks a portion of them. The table has fewer than 130,000 clones, about 92% seen once. The specimen comprised peripheral blood, sampled on day 0 of AZD1222 vaccination. Every receptor here comes from an adult in good health.

The V and J genes are TRBV20-1 and TRBJ2-3; weak D call: TRBD2 (6 bases). Deletions cut 6 bases from V and 4 bases from J, with 8 bases between. CDR1 DFQATT and CDR2 SNEGSKA come from the germline V gene (reference sequence). The CDR3 extends over 11 amino acids. The CDR3 region is CSAAGPDTQYF. In DNA, the CDR3 is TGCAGTGCGGCGGGGCCAGATACGCAGTATTTT.

The chain is built from TRBV15 and TRBJ1-2; the match to TRBD1 covers 7 bases. This CDR3 has 14 residues. The germline V gene has CDR1 LNHNV and CDR2 YYDKDF (reference sequence). V lost 0 bases to trimming and J lost 8 bases; unmatched junction nucleotides: 6. The CDR3 loop is CATSRDRGLGGYTF. The CDR3 coding sequence is TGTGCCACCAGCAGAGATAGGGGGCTGGGCGGCTACACCTTC.

Here the CDR3 reads CASSLGGTGRTHGYTF. The CDR3 DNA sequence: TGTGCCAGCAGTTTAGGGGGGACAGGGAGAACTCATGGCTACACCTTC. The V and J genes are TRBV27 and TRBJ1-2, with 9 bases aligning to TRBD1. The germline V gene encodes CDR1 MNHEY and CDR2 SMNVEV (reference sequence). The length of the CDR3 is 16 residues. Trimming at V came to 2 bases and at J to 6 bases, leaving 10 bases not matched to a gene.

The rearrangement links TRBV7-2 to TRBJ1-2, with 7 bases matching TRBD1. Germline-derived CDR1 and CDR2 are SGHTA and FQGNSA. The CDR3 is made up of 15 amino acids. Unmatched junction bases numbered 6, after V lost 5 bases and J lost 0 bases. Here the CDR3 reads CASSPKTGSNYGYTF. CDR3 in DNA: TGTGCCAGCAGCCCGAAGACAGGGTCTAACTATGGCTACACCTTC.

The chain recombines TRBV28 with TRBJ2-4; 11 positions agree with TRBD1. Trimming removed 8 bases from V and 0 bases from J; junction bases left unmatched: 0. CDR1 and CDR2 (germline): MDHEN, SYDVKM. CDR3 length: 14 amino acids. The DNA for the CDR3 is TGTGCCAGCGGGACAGGGGGAGCCAAAAACATTCAGTACTTC. Protein: CASGTGGAKNIQYF.

CDR3 sequence: CASSLVGAHDPNTEAFF. CDR3 bases: TGTGCCAGCAGCTTAGTCGGGGCGCATGACCCGAACACTGAAGCTTTCTTT. The chain links TRBV7-9 to TRBJ1-1, with D maybe TRBD1 (5 bases). In germline, CDR1 is SEHNR, CDR2 FQNEAQ (reference sequence). Trimming took off 1 base at V and 1 base at J, with 16 bases between the two ends. The CDR3 is 17 residues long. The full variable domain, rest sourced from reference TRBV7-9 and TRBJ1-1, is DTGVSQNPRHKITKRGQNVTFRCDPISEHNRLYWYRQTLGQGPEFLTYFQNEAQLEKSRLLSDRFSAERPKGSFSTLEIQRTEQGDSAMYLCASSLVGAHDPNTEAFFGQGTRLTVV.

This clone showed up just once. V is TRBV15 and J is TRBJ2-5; TRBD2 is a possible D gene (5 bases). Germline loops: CDR1 LNHNV, CDR2 YYDKDF (reference sequence). The CDR3 extends over 15 amino acids. V was shortened by 1 base and J by 5 bases, with 14 bases between the two germline ends. CDR3 protein: CATSRGGSHGETQYF. In DNA form, the CDR3 reads TGTGCCACCAGCAGAGGCGGGTCCCACGGGGAGACCCAGTACTTC.

V gene TRBV5-6 combines with J gene TRBJ2-5; 7 bases line up with TRBD1. The CDR3 has 14 residues. Germline-derived CDR1 and CDR2 are SGHDT and YYEEEE. The V segment lost 2 bases and the J segment 4 bases; nucleotides outside the gene matches: 5. In DNA form, the CDR3 reads TGTGCCAGCAGCTTAAAGGGGGCCGGAGAGACCCAGTACTTC. Its protein is CASSLKGAGETQYF.

The chain employs TRBV7-8 and TRBJ1-3; D remains unclear. V was pared by 3 bases and J by 4 bases, with 7 bases between. The germline gives CDR1 SGHVS, CDR2 FQNEAQ. The CDR3 extends over 13 amino acids. CDR3 protein: CASSLNAGNTIYF. The CDR3 DNA follows: TGTGCCAGCAGCTTGAACGCGGGAAACACCATATATTTT.

The chain employs TRBV5-8 and TRBJ2-7; D possibly corresponds to TRBD2 (5 bases). Trimming stripped 0 bases from V and 3 bases from J, with 13 bases between. This CDR3 is 15 amino acids long. Germline assignment: CDR1 SGHTS and CDR2 YDEGEE. CDR3 amino acids: CASSLGGDSDYEQYF. The CDR3 coding sequence is TGTGCCAGCAGCTTGGGGGGTGATAGCGACTACGAGCAGTACTTC.

The chain couples TRBV3-1 (or the pseudogene TRBV3-2) to TRBJ2-2, with D tentatively TRBD2 (7 bases). This CDR3 has 17 amino acids. Germline loops: CDR1 LGHDT, CDR2 YNNKEL (reference sequence). Between the trimmed V and J ends, which lost 1 base and 4 bases, there was a span of 16 bases. CDR3 sequence: CASSQVVRGAVTGELFF. The CDR3 DNA follows: TGTGCCAGCAGCCAAGTCGTCCGGGGGGCCGTCACCGGGGAGCTGTTTTTT.

The genes are TRBV5-6 and TRBJ1-3, with 9 bases lining up with TRBD1. The CDR3 is 16 amino acids. With 1 base clipped from V and 3 bases from J, the junction kept 5 bases outside the gene matches. Germline CDR1 SGHDT, CDR2 YYEEEE. The CDR3 region is CASSLRTGDFGNTIYF. Written as DNA, the CDR3 is TGTGCCAGCAGCTTGAGGACAGGGGATTTTGGAAACACCATATATTTT.

This chain uses TRBV6-1 with TRBJ1-5, with D hard to call. The CDR3 length is 16 residues. Germline V CDR1 and CDR2: MNHNS, SASEGT. V was pared by 4 bases and J by 3 bases, with 16 bases between. CDR3 nucleotides: TGTGCCAGCAGTGGAGACTCCCAGGTGAACAATCAGCCCCAGCATTTT. It codes for CASSGDSQVNNQPQHF.

V is TRBV11-3 and J is TRBJ2-5; D may be TRBD1 (5 bases). Trimming stripped 8 bases from V and 3 bases from J, with 13 bases between. Germline assignment: CDR1 SGHNT and CDR2 YENEEA. The CDR3 is made up of 13 amino acids. As DNA, the CDR3 is TGTGCCAGCTTGCAAGACAGCGAAGAGACCCAGTACTTC. As protein: CASLQDSEETQYF.

This clone was recorded once. V and J are TRBV5-4 and TRBJ1-5, with D tentatively TRBD1 (5 bases). The CDR3 runs to 15 residues. The V gene's germline CDR1 is SGHNT and CDR2 YYREEE (reference sequence). The V gene lost 3 bases and the J gene lost 3 bases, with 13 bases spanning the gap. CDR3 coding DNA: TGTGCCAGCAGCTCGGACAAGGGCGACAATCAGCCCCAGCATTTT. Encoded protein: CASSSDKGDNQPQHF.

This rearrangement joins TRBV6-2 or TRBV6-3 to TRBJ2-3; 8 bases fit TRBD2. CDR3 length: 16 residues. V lost 3 bases, J lost 0 bases, and 5 bases stayed unmatched. Per germline, CDR1 MNHEY and CDR2 SVGEGT. CDR3 coding DNA: TGTGCCAGCAGTTATGGCGGGGGGCAAAGCACAGATACGCAGTATTTT. It is translated as CASSYGGGQSTDTQYF.

This chain links TRBV19 with TRBJ2-1; D not certain. Trimming pared 3 bases from V and 4 bases from J, leaving 16 bases between. Germline CDR1 and CDR2: LNHDA and SQIVND (reference sequence). The CDR3 contains 16 residues. DNA for the CDR3: TGTGCCAGTAGTATCGACACATTGGGATTATACAATGAGCAGTTCTTC. It encodes CASSIDTLGLYNEQFF.

V usage is TRBV6-5 and J usage is TRBJ2-3; D gene unclear. This CDR3 is built from 12 residues. Germline CDR1 MNHEY, CDR2 SVGAGI. V lost 4 bases and J 10 bases, leaving 12 bases between the germline ends. The DNA of the CDR3 is TGTGCCAGCAGTTCGCCATCCCGATCGCAGTATTTT. Translated: CASSSPSRSQYF.

This clone is a singleton in its sample. The chain employs TRBV9 and TRBJ1-1, with D possibly being TRBD1 (5 bases). The germline V and J ends were trimmed by 3 bases and 5 bases, with 11 bases remaining between them. The CDR3 totals 13 residues. Germline CDR1 reads SGDLS; CDR2 reads YYNGEE. The CDR3 is CASSGGAGTEAFF. Written as DNA, the CDR3 is TGTGCCAGCAGCGGTGGGGCAGGGACTGAAGCTTTCTTT.

The chain carries TRBV6-5 and TRBJ2-7, with 10 nucleotides matching TRBD1. J was trimmed by 0 bases and V by 7 bases; bases with no gene match: 3. Germline V gives CDR1 MNHEY, CDR2 SVGAGI. CDR3 length equals 14 residues. CDR3 residues: CASIRDRGSYEQYF. The CDR3 region has the DNA TGTGCCAGCATCCGGGACAGGGGCTCCTACGAGCAGTACTTC.

This clone is a singleton in its sample. The chain links TRBV6-1 to TRBJ2-2, with D maybe TRBD2 (5 bases). This CDR3 comprises 16 residues. Germline V gene data show CDR1 as MNHNS and CDR2 as SASEGT. V lost 3 bases to trimming and J lost 7 bases, with 18 bases between them. The DNA for the CDR3 is TGTGCCAGCAGTGATACGCCAGCAGCGGTTGTCGGGGAGCTGTTTTTT. Protein sequence: CASSDTPAAVVGELFF.

The V and J genes are TRBV27 and TRBJ1-1, with a possible D match to TRBD1 (5 bases). Between the trimmed V and J ends, which lost 3 bases and 4 bases, there was a span of 9 bases. CDR1 MNHEY and CDR2 SMNVEV come from the germline V gene (reference sequence). The CDR3 spans 13 residues. The CDR3, as DNA: TGTGCCAGCAGTTTGGGGACTGGCACTGAAGCTTTCTTT. This encodes CASSLGTGTEAFF.